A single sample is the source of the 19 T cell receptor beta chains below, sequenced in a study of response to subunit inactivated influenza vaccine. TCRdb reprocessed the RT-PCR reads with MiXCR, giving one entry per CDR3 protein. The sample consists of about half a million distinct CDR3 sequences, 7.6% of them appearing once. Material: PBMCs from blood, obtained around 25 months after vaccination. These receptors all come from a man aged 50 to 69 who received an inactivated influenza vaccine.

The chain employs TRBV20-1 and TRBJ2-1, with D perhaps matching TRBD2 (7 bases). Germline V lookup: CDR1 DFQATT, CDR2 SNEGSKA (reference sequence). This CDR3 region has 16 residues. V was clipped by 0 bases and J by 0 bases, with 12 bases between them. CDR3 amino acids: CSARDSAGASYNEQFF. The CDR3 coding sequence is TGCAGTGCTAGAGATTCCGCGGGGGCCTCCTACAATGAGCAGTTCTTC.

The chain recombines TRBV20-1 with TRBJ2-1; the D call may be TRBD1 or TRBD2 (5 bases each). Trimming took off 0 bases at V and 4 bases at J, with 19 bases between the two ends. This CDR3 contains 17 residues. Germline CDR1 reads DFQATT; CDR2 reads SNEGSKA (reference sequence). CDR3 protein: CSARDQNAWDRYNEQFF. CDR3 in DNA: TGCAGTGCTAGAGACCAAAACGCCTGGGACCGATACAATGAGCAGTTCTTC.

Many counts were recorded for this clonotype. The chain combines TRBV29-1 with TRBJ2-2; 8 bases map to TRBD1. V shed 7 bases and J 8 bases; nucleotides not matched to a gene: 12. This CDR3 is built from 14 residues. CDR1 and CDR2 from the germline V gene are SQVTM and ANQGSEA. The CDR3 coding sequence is TGCAGCGGCCGACAGGGGCGCAGTACGGGGGAGCTGTTTTTT. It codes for CSGRQGRSTGELFF.

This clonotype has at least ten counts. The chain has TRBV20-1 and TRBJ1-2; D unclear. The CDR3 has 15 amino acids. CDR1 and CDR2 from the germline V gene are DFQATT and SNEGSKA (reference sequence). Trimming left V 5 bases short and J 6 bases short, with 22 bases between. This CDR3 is CSASTLARAVNGYTF. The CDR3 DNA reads TGCAGTGCTTCGACCCTGGCCCGAGCGGTAAATGGCTACACCTTC.

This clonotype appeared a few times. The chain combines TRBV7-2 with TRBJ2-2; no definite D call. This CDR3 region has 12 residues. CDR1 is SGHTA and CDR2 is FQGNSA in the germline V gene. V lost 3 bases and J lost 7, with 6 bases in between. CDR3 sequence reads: CASSFEVGELFF. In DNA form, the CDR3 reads TGTGCCAGCAGCTTTGAGGTCGGGGAGCTGTTTTTT.

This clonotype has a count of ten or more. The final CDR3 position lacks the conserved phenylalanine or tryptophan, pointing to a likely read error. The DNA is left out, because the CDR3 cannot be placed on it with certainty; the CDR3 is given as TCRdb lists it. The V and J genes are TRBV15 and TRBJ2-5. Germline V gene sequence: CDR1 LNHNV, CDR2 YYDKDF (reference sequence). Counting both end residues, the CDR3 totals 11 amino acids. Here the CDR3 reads CATKTGPKWQL.

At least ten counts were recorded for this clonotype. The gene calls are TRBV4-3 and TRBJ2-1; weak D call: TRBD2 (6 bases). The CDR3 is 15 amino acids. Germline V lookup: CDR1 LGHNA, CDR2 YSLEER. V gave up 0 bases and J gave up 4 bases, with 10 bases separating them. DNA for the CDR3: TGCGCCAGCAGCCAAGATTCGCGGGGATACAATGAGCAGTTCTTC. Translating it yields CASSQDSRGYNEQFF.

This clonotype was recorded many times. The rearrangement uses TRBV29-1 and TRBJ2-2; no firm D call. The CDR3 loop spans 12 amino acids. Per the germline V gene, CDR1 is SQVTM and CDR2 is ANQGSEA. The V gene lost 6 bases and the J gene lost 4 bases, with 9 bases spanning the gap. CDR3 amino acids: CSVVSGTGELFF. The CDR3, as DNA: TGCAGCGTCGTCTCGGGCACCGGGGAGCTGTTTTTT.

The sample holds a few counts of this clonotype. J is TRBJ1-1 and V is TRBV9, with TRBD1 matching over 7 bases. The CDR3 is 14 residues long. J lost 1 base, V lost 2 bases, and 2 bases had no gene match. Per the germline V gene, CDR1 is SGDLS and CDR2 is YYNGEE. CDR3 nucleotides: TGTGCCAGCAGCGTCAGGACAGGGAACACTGAAGCTTTCTTT. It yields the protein CASSVRTGNTEAFF.

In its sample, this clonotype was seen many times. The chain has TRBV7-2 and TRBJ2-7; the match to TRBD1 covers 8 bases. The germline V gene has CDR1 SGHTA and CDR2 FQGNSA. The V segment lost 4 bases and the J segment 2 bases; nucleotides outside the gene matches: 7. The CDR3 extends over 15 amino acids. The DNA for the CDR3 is TGTGCCAGCAGCTCCCCAGGACAGGGCACCTACGAGCAGTACTTC. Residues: CASSSPGQGTYEQYF.

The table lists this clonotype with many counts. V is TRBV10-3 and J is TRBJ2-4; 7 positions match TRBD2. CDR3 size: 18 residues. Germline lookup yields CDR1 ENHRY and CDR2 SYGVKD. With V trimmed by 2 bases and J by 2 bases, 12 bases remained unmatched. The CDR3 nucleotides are TGTGCCATCAGTGAGAGGCTAGCGGATTTGGGGACCAAAAACATTCAGTACTTC. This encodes CAISERLADLGTKNIQYF.

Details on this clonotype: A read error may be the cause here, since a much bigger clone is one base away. CDR3 sequence reads: CASSPRDTGELSF. CDR3 bases: TGTGCCAGCAGTCCGAGGGATACCGGGGAGCTGTCTTTT. V is TRBV12-3 or TRBV12-4 and J is TRBJ2-2; D is possibly TRBD2 (5 bases). The CDR3 has 13 amino acids.

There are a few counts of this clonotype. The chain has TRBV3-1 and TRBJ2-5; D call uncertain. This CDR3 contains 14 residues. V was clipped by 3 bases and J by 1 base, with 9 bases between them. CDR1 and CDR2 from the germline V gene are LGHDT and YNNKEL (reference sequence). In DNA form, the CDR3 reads TGTGCCAGCAGCCATTGGCTACTCCAAGAGACCCAGTACTTC. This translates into CASSHWLLQETQYF.

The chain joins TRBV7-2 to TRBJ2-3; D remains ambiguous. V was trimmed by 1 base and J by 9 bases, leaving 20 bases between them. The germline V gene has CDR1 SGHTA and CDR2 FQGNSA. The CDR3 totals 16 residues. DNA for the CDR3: TGTGCCAGCAGCTTAGTCGTCTACGGAGCCCACGGGACGCAGTATTTT. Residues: CASSLVVYGAHGTQYF.

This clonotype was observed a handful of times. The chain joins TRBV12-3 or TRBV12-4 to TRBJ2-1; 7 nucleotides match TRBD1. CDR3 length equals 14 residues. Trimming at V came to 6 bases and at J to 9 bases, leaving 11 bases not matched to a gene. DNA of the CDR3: TGTGCCAGCAGGGTAAGGGGGCTATACGGTGAGCAGTTCTTC. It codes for CASRVRGLYGEQFF.

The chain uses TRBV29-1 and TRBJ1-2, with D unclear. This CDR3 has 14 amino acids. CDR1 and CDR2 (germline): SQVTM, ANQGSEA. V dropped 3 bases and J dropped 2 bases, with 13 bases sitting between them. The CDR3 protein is CSVDLPSVNYGYTF. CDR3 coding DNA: TGCAGCGTTGACCTACCCTCCGTGAACTATGGCTACACCTTC.

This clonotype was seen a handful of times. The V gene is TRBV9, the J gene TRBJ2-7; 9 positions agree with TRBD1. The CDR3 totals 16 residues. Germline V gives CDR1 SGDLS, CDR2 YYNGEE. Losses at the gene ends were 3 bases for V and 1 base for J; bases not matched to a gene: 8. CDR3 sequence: CASSDPLDRGSYEQYF. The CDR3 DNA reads TGTGCCAGCAGCGACCCTCTCGACAGGGGGTCCTACGAGCAGTACTTC.

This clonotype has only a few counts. The CDR3 nucleotides are TGCAGTGCTAGAGTAGGCAGCCTCCCCTACAATGAGCAGTTCTTC. It specifies CSARVGSLPYNEQFF. This chain uses TRBV20-1 with TRBJ2-1; D uncertain. This CDR3 has 15 amino acids. Per germline, CDR1 DFQATT and CDR2 SNEGSKA (reference sequence). Trimming took off 1 base at V and 2 bases at J, with 12 bases between the two ends.

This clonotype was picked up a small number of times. For the CDR3, the DNA is TGCAGTGCTAGAACACTAGCGGGGGCCTACGAGCAGTACTTC. Translating it yields CSARTLAGAYEQYF. This chain uses TRBV20-1 with TRBJ2-7; TRBD2 matches 11 bases. The CDR3 is 14 residues long. Germline lookup yields CDR1 DFQATT and CDR2 SNEGSKA (reference sequence). Losses at the gene ends were 2 bases for V and 2 bases for J; bases not matched to a gene: 2.